This TCR beta chain was found in a study of blood T cell repertoires in COVID-19. Study as a whole: The cDNA or gDNA used as material had been derived from T cells, B-cell-depleted T cells, or PBMCs.

Turning to this clone: The sample carries other DNA sequences with the same CDR3.

Trimming took 2 bases from V and 4 from J; bases not matched to a gene: 4. CDR1 and CDR2 (germline): GTSNPN, SVGIG (reference sequence). The CDR3 totals 13 residues. Libraries were prepared by immunoSEQ multiplex PCR; TCRdb keeps only in-frame clonotypes and omits some of them. The table lists approximately 210,000 clones, less than 90% of them singletons, with 20% in the top ten. Sequencing was performed on peripheral blood. The chain recombines TRBV30 with TRBJ1-1; 7 bases agree with TRBD1. The receptor's source is a human donor in a cohort sampled during active COVID-19. In DNA, the CDR3 is TGTGCCTGGAGTCGGCAGGGGGGCACTGAAGCTTTCTTT. Its translation: CAWSRQGGTEAFF.